This T cell receptor beta chain was sequenced for a study of cytomegalovirus exposure and HLA in healthy donors. General study findings and limits: There were several of the most significant clusters that appeared linked to common viral pathogens in a later analysis.

V shed 9 bases and J shed 3 bases, with 14 bases lying between them. Germline V CDR1 and CDR2: LNHDA, SQIVND (reference sequence). The CDR3 has 13 amino acids. PCR used 60 Vbeta primers and 13 Jbeta primers. Produced via immunoSEQ multiplex PCR; TCRdb's table is partial and in-frame only. Among 100,000 to 150,000 clones listed, about 85% were seen once. This clone was seen a single time. Its specificity is not known. Sequences were obtained from PBMCs. This clonotype was obtained from a man aged 50 to 60 in good health and CMV-seronegative. The gene calls are TRBV19 and TRBJ1-1, with D maybe TRBD1 (5 bases). The CDR3 nucleotides are TGTGCCAGCCGAGAGCTGACAGACACTGAAGCTTTCTTT. Protein sequence: CASRELTDTEAFF.